These 30 T cell receptor beta chains were sequenced from one sample in a study of blood T cell repertoires in COVID-19. Clones were sequenced by immunoSEQ multiplex PCR, and TCRdb holds only the in-frame ones, with some missing. The table includes more than 120,000 clones, around nine tenths detected once. Sequencing was carried out using peripheral blood. Receptor source: a woman in her 50s with active or convalescent COVID-19.

The rearrangement links TRBV19 to TRBJ2-3, with D maybe TRBD2 (5 bases). Germline assignment: CDR1 LNHDA and CDR2 SQIVND (reference sequence). This CDR3 is built from 13 residues. Trimming took 5 bases from V and 6 from J, leaving 12 bases between them. CDR3 sequence (DNA): TGTGCCAGTAGTCCGAGGACTTCGGATACGCAGTATTTT. Translating it yields CASSPRTSDTQYF.

The chain has TRBV4-1 and TRBJ2-2, with D possibly matching TRBD1 (6 bases). Trimming took off 4 bases at V and 6 bases at J, with 18 bases between the two ends. Germline CDR1 reads MGHRA; CDR2 reads YSYEKL. This CDR3 region has 16 residues. CDR3: CASSPEQGFSAGELFF. For the CDR3, the DNA is TGCGCCAGCAGCCCGGAACAGGGTTTTAGCGCCGGGGAGCTGTTTTTT.

The genes are TRBV6-2 or TRBV6-3 and TRBJ2-1, with 8 bases that match TRBD2. The CDR3 spans 14 residues. Germline V gene data show CDR1 as MNHEY and CDR2 as SVGEGT. The V gene end was trimmed by 2 bases and the J gene end by 7 bases; junction bases not matched to a gene: 4. The CDR3 loop is CASSYSGSGNEQFF. The CDR3 region has the DNA TGTGCCAGCAGTTACAGCGGGAGTGGGAATGAGCAGTTCTTC.

V usage is TRBV29-1 and J usage is TRBJ2-1; tentative D call: TRBD2 (7 bases). Germline V gives CDR1 SQVTM, CDR2 ANQGSEA. Trimming stripped 6 bases from V and 4 bases from J, with 19 bases between. This CDR3 comprises 15 residues. The CDR3 is CSVGGSGAVYNEQFF. CDR3 nucleotides: TGCAGCGTAGGGGGGAGCGGGGCCGTTTACAATGAGCAGTTCTTC.

The genes are TRBV7-8 and TRBJ1-1; 8 bases match TRBD1. After removal of 10 bases from V and 4 bases from J, the junction contained 14 bases not matched to a gene. Germline CDR1 is SGHVS and CDR2 is FQNEAQ. The CDR3 is made up of 15 amino acids. The CDR3 bases are TGTGCCACCGCGTTACAGGGGGTCAGGGGCACTGAAGCTTTCTTT. Translation: CATALQGVRGTEAFF. Looking up the rest from reference TRBV7-8 and TRBJ1-1 gives the full variable domain: GAGVSQSPRYKVAKRGQDVALRCDPISGHVSLFWYQQALGQGPEFLTYFQNEAQLDKSGLPSDRFFAERPEGSVSTLKIQRTQQEDSAVYLCATALQGVRGTEAFFGQGTRLTVV.

J is TRBJ1-2 and V is TRBV7-8; 7 bases map to TRBD1. V gave up 5 bases and J gave up 6 bases; unmatched junction bases: 6. Germline V gene data show CDR1 as SGHVS and CDR2 as FQNEAQ. The CDR3 covers 13 residues. The CDR3 nucleotides read TGTGCCAGCAGCGCCGGGACAGAGGATGGCTACACCTTC. Translation: CASSAGTEDGYTF.

The chain carries TRBV6-6 and TRBJ1-6, with TRBD1 as a possible D gene (6 bases). The CDR3 has 13 residues. Trimming removed 7 bases at V and 8 bases at J, with 12 bases between. Looked up from germline, CDR1 is MNHNY and CDR2 is SVGAGI (reference sequence). This chain's CDR3 is CASNGQQDSPLHF. The CDR3 DNA reads as TGTGCCAGCAACGGACAGCAGGATTCACCCCTCCACTTT.

V usage is TRBV19 and J usage is TRBJ1-5; 8 bases line up with TRBD1. Germline V gives CDR1 LNHDA, CDR2 SQIVND (reference sequence). The CDR3 length is 14 residues. J gave up 6 bases and V 6 bases, and 7 bases lay outside the gene matches. The DNA of the CDR3 is TGTGCCAGTAGGTCTGACAGGGGCGGTCAGCCCCAGCATTTT. Its translation is CASRSDRGGQPQHF.

The chain links TRBV12-5 to TRBJ2-1; 12 bases line up with TRBD1. Germline lookup yields CDR1 LGHNT and CDR2 FRNRAP. This CDR3 has 22 residues. Unmatched junction bases numbered 20, after V lost 0 bases and J lost 5 bases. Here the CDR3 DNA reads TGTGCTAGTGGTTTGGTCCTCCCTCTCCGGGACAGGGGGCTATCGACCGACAATGAGCAGTTCTTC. Its translation is CASGLVLPLRDRGLSTDNEQFF.

This sequence joins TRBV28 and TRBJ1-5; tentative D call: TRBD1 (6 bases). Germline lookup yields CDR1 MDHEN and CDR2 SYDVKM. V shed 2 bases and J shed 5 bases, with 13 bases lying between them. The CDR3 sequence is 15 residues long. The CDR3 loop reads CASSLPDRPDQPQHF. CDR3 DNA: TGTGCCAGCAGTTTACCCGACAGGCCCGATCAGCCCCAGCATTTT. Complete variable domain (other parts from reference TRBV28 and TRBJ1-5): DVKVTQSSRYLVKRTGEKVFLECVQDMDHENMFWYRQDPGLGLRLIYFSYDVKMKEKGDIPEGYSVSREKKERFSLILESASTNQTSMYLCASSLPDRPDQPQHFGDGTRLSIL.

The J gene is TRBJ1-4, the V gene TRBV30; maybe TRBD1 (5 bases). Trimming shortened V by 6 bases and J by 3 bases, and 8 bases separated the two germline ends. This CDR3 spans 12 amino acids. Germline V gene sequence: CDR1 GTSNPN, CDR2 SVGIG (reference sequence). CDR3 bases: TGTGCCTGTGACAGCTCTAATGAAAAACTGTTTTTT. It specifies CACDSSNEKLFF. Variable domain in full (rest from reference TRBV30 and TRBJ1-4): SQTIHQWPATLVQPVGSPLSLECTVEGTSNPNLYWYRQAAGRGLQLLFYSVGIGQISSEVPQNLSASRPQDRQFILSSKKLLLSDSGFYLCACDSSNEKLFFGSGTQLSVL.

The chain links TRBV28 to TRBJ1-1; 9 bases line up with TRBD1. Germline CDR1 reads MDHEN; CDR2 reads SYDVKM. The length of the CDR3 is 14 residues. V dropped 6 bases and J dropped 6; count of bases not matched to a gene: 8. Written as DNA, the CDR3 is TGTGCCAGCAGGGCAGACAGGGGGAATGCTGAAGCTTTCTTT. This sequence encodes CASRADRGNAEAFF.

The CDR3 sequence is CASSAQGAGMNTEAFF. CDR3 nucleotide sequence: TGTGCCAGCAGCGCCCAGGGGGCGGGCATGAACACTGAAGCTTTCTTT. The rearrangement links TRBV2 to TRBJ1-1; 8 positions match TRBD1. Trimming took 6 bases from V and 0 from J; bases not matched to a gene: 9. Per the germline V gene, CDR1 is SNHLY and CDR2 is FYNNEI. The CDR3 is 16 amino acids.

J is TRBJ1-1 and V is TRBV10-3; D is uncertain. The CDR3 is 12 residues long. Trimming took off 2 bases at V and 5 bases at J, with 6 bases between the two ends. The germline V gene encodes CDR1 ENHRY and CDR2 SYGVKD. Written as DNA, the CDR3 is TGTGCCATCAGTGAGCGGGATACTGAAGCTTTCTTT. Protein: CAISERDTEAFF.

V gene TRBV9 combines with J gene TRBJ1-5; maybe TRBD1 (5 bases). CDR3 length: 17 amino acids. Trimming took off 3 bases at V and 0 bases at J, with 16 bases between the two ends. The germline V gene has CDR1 SGDLS and CDR2 YYNGEE. DNA of the CDR3: TGTGCCAGCAGCGCCGGGGCAGGGAGGGGTAGCAATCAGCCCCAGCATTTT. This codes for CASSAGAGRGSNQPQHF.

The rearrangement joins TRBV2 to TRBJ2-7, with TRBD2 matching 11 bases. Losses at the gene ends were 6 bases for V and 0 bases for J; bases not matched to a gene: 7. The germline gives CDR1 SNHLY, CDR2 FYNNEI. The CDR3 totals 16 residues. The CDR3 reads CASRTTSGGTSYEQYF. CDR3 coding DNA: TGTGCCAGCAGAACTACTAGCGGGGGCACCTCCTACGAGCAGTACTTC.

This rearrangement joins TRBV14 to TRBJ2-1, with 7 bases aligning to TRBD1. This CDR3 comprises 16 residues. J lost 4 bases, V lost 1 base, and 7 bases had no gene match. CDR1 SGHDN and CDR2 FVKESK come from the germline V gene. As DNA, the CDR3 is TGTGCCAGCAGCCAAGGGAGTATGGACAGGTACAATGAGCAGTTCTTC. Its translation: CASSQGSMDRYNEQFF. The entire variable domain, with the rest obtained from reference TRBV14 and TRBJ2-1, is as follows: EAGVTQFPSHSVIEKGQTVTLRCDPISGHDNLYWYRRVMGKEIKFLLHFVKESKQDESGMPNNRFLAERTGGTYSTLKVQPAELEDSGVYFCASSQGSMDRYNEQFFGPGTRLTVL.

V usage is TRBV5-1 and J usage is TRBJ2-2; possible D gene TRBD1, 5 bases. The V end lost 3 bases, the J end lost 1 base, and 13 bases lay between the germline ends. Germline V gene data show CDR1 as SGHRS and CDR2 as YFSETQ. CDR3 length equals 16 residues. CDR3 in amino acids: CASSSRDSENTGELFF. The CDR3 coding sequence is TGCGCCAGCAGCTCCAGGGATTCTGAGAACACCGGGGAGCTGTTTTTT.

The genes are TRBV29-1 and TRBJ1-2, with D possibly matching TRBD1 (5 bases). Germline V gene sequence: CDR1 SQVTM, CDR2 ANQGSEA. This CDR3 comprises 13 residues. Trimming stripped 3 bases from V and 4 bases from J, with 12 bases between. CDR3 sequence reads: CSVDGTVGYGYTF. The CDR3 nucleotides are TGCAGCGTTGACGGGACTGTGGGCTATGGCTACACCTTC.

The J gene is TRBJ2-2, the V gene TRBV19, with TRBD2 identical over 8 bases. J gave up 0 bases and V 7 bases, and 4 bases lay outside the gene matches. CDR1 LNHDA and CDR2 SQIVND come from the germline V gene (reference sequence). The CDR3 is 15 residues long. The chain's CDR3 is CASMRGATNTGELFF. CDR3 DNA sequence: TGTGCCAGTATGCGGGGGGCCACGAACACCGGGGAGCTGTTTTTT.

The V and J genes are TRBV28 and TRBJ2-7, with 8 bases identical to TRBD2. The CDR3 is 15 amino acids. Germline-derived CDR1 and CDR2 are MDHEN and SYDVKM. J gave up 2 bases and V 8 bases, and 11 bases lay outside the gene matches. Here the CDR3 DNA reads TGTGCCAGCTCCAGAGGGGCGGGAGGACCCTACGAGCAGTACTTC. Encoded protein: CASSRGAGGPYEQYF.

This clone showed up just a few times. The chain combines TRBV7-2 with TRBJ2-7, with TRBD1 identical over 11 bases. V trimming: 4 bases; J trimming: 4 bases; junction bases outside the gene matches: 15. The CDR3 spans 18 residues. Germline-derived CDR1 and CDR2 are SGHTA and FQGNSA. For the CDR3, the DNA is TGTGCCAGCAGCTACTACGGGGGACAGGGGGTAAAAATGTACGAGCAGTACTTC. Amino acids: CASSYYGGQGVKMYEQYF. The full variable domain, its missing parts supplied by reference TRBV7-2 and TRBJ2-7, is GAGVSQSPSNKVTEKGKDVELRCDPISGHTALYWYRQSLGQGLEFLIYFQGNSAPDKSGLPSDRFSAERTGGSVSTLTIQRTQQEDSAVYLCASSYYGGQGVKMYEQYFGPGTRLTVT.

The DNA for the CDR3 is TGTGCCAGCAGCTCCTTAGCGGGACCCACAGATACGCAGTATTTT. It codes for CASSSLAGPTDTQYF. This chain uses TRBV7-6 with TRBJ2-3; 8 bases match TRBD2. This CDR3 is 15 amino acids long. V shed 4 bases and J 2 bases; nucleotides not matched to a gene: 5. CDR1 SGHVS and CDR2 FNYEAQ come from the germline V gene.

This clone was counted a single time. This chain connects TRBV2 to TRBJ1-4; perhaps TRBD1 as D (5 bases). This CDR3 has 14 residues. Germline V gives CDR1 SNHLY, CDR2 FYNNEI. The germline V and J ends were trimmed by 4 bases and 7 bases, with 13 bases remaining between them. The DNA for the CDR3 is TGTGCCAGCAGTGCAGACAGTTCGAGTGAAAAACTGTTTTTT. Encoded protein: CASSADSSSEKLFF. Filled out from reference TRBV2 and TRBJ1-4, the complete variable domain reads EPEVTQTPSHQVTQMGQEVILRCVPISNHLYFYWYRQILGQKVEFLVSFYNNEISEKSEIFDDQFSVERPDGSNFTLKIRSTKLEDSAMYFCASSADSSSEKLFFGSGTQLSVL.

This sequence joins TRBV11-2 and TRBJ2-1, with TRBD1 matching over 8 bases. Per the germline V gene, CDR1 is SGHAT and CDR2 is FQNNGV. V lost 6 bases to trimming and J lost 8 bases; unmatched junction nucleotides: 9. The CDR3 loop spans 14 amino acids. The CDR3 DNA reads as TGTGCCAGCAGGCCCCCAGGGGGCGGCGATGAGCAGTTCTTC. Encoded protein: CASRPPGGGDEQFF. The variable domain in full, with the rest retrieved from reference TRBV11-2 and TRBJ2-1, is EAGVAQSPRYKIIEKRQSVAFWCNPISGHATLYWYQQILGQGPKLLIQFQNNGVVDDSQLPKDRFSAERLKGVDSTLKIQPAKLEDSAVYLCASRPPGGGDEQFFGPGTRLTVL.

In its sample, this clone was seen a few times. The chain couples TRBV30 to TRBJ2-3, with 9 positions matching TRBD2. Germline CDR1 and CDR2: GTSNPN and SVGIG (reference sequence). This CDR3 contains 16 residues. V lost 2 bases to trimming and J lost 2 bases; unmatched junction nucleotides: 8. CDR3 in DNA: TGTGCCTGGAGTATGTGGCGGGGGGGAGTCACAGATACGCAGTATTTT. Its translation: CAWSMWRGGVTDTQYF.

This chain connects TRBV6-5 to TRBJ2-5; 10 positions match TRBD2. Germline CDR1 MNHEY, CDR2 SVGAGI. The V gene end was trimmed by 5 bases and the J gene end by 4 bases; junction bases not matched to a gene: 7. The CDR3 extends over 15 amino acids. This chain's CDR3 is CASSTLAGDLETQYF. The CDR3 region has the DNA TGTGCCAGCAGTACCCTAGCGGGAGATTTAGAGACCCAGTACTTC.

The chain joins TRBV5-8 to TRBJ1-2; TRBD1 aligns across 9 bases. V gave up 4 bases and J gave up 8 bases; unmatched junction bases: 9. Per germline, CDR1 SGHTS and CDR2 YDEGEE. The CDR3 runs 14 residues. The DNA for the CDR3 is TGTGCCAGCAGCGCTACAGGGGGCCGTAGGGGCTACACCTTC. Residues: CASSATGGRRGYTF.

This chain joins TRBV5-4 and TRBJ1-2; 8 nucleotides match TRBD1. After removal of 0 bases from V and 3 bases from J, the junction contained 1 base not matched to a gene. This CDR3 has 14 amino acids. CDR1 is SGHNT and CDR2 is YYREEE in the germline V gene (reference sequence). This CDR3 reads CASSLDRGDYGYTF. The CDR3, as DNA: TGTGCCAGCAGCTTGGACAGGGGGGACTATGGCTACACCTTC.

Note on this clone: One junction end does not reproduce the germline sequence, and a read error may be involved. V and J are TRBV19 and TRBJ1-1; unclear D gene. Germline assignment: CDR1 LNHDA and CDR2 SQIVND (reference sequence). CDR3 length: 14 amino acids. In nucleotides, the CDR3 is TGTGCCAGCCAACGAGGAGAGGGCGTCGGTTGGATGGGGTTT. Amino acids: CASQRGEGVGWMGF.